This TCR beta chain was sequenced in a study of T cell changes during pregnancy in multiple sclerosis. This table comes from immunoSEQ multiplex PCR, and its TCRdb copy is limited to in-frame clones, with some not included. The sample carries 110,000 or so clones, roughly 92% recorded once. V lost 4 bases, J lost 5 bases, and 7 bases stayed unmatched. In germline, CDR1 is MNHEY, CDR2 SMNVEV (reference sequence). CDR3 length equals 15 residues. This specimen consisted of peripheral blood, obtained before pregnancy. The sequence was collected from a female donor with multiple sclerosis, enrolled in a pregnancy study. This sequence joins TRBV27 and TRBJ2-7; 11 nucleotides match TRBD2. The CDR3 loop reads CASSYYSGRAHEQYF. The CDR3 DNA reads TGTGCCAGCAGTTACTATAGCGGGAGGGCCCACGAGCAGTACTTC.